The 32 T cell receptor beta chains below come from one sample, sequenced in a study of tumor-infiltrating lymphocytes in localized non-small cell lung cancer. The table came from immunoSEQ multiplex PCR; TCRdb's copy has only in-frame clones and leaves some out. The sample gives 9,300 or so clones, under 85% of which show up once; around 21% is in the top ten. The specimen sequenced was lung tumor tissue. All receptors derive from a human donor with non-small cell lung cancer.

This rearrangement joins TRBV27 to TRBJ1-1; D may be TRBD1 (6 bases). Trimming stripped 7 bases from V and 0 bases from J, with 9 bases between. The CDR3 sequence is 13 residues long. Looked up from germline, CDR1 is MNHEY and CDR2 is SMNVEV (reference sequence). Written as DNA, the CDR3 is TGTGCCAGCAATAAGGGGGTGAACACTGAAGCTTTCTTT. The encoded protein is CASNKGVNTEAFF.

The V call is TRBV5-1, the J call TRBJ2-3; a weak D match, TRBD1 (5 bases). CDR3 length equals 15 residues. Germline V gives CDR1 SGHRS, CDR2 YFSETQ. Trimming removed 3 bases at V and 8 bases at J, with 19 bases between. Here the CDR3 reads CASSSAPAGLTTQYF. The CDR3 DNA reads as TGCGCCAGCAGCTCAGCCCCCGCAGGGCTGACTACGCAGTATTTT.

The J gene is TRBJ1-1, the V gene TRBV30; tentatively, D is TRBD1 (5 bases). Germline CDR1 and CDR2: GTSNPN and SVGIG (reference sequence). The CDR3 length is 15 residues. V was pared by 2 bases and J by 5 bases, with 18 bases between. CDR3: CAWSFRGGRETEAFF. The CDR3 DNA sequence: TGTGCCTGGAGTTTTCGGGGCGGGAGAGAGACTGAAGCTTTCTTT.

This chain's CDR3 is CASSYSGQNYGYTF. CDR3 sequence (DNA): TGTGCCAGCAGCTATAGCGGCCAGAACTATGGCTACACCTTC. The rearrangement uses TRBV9 and TRBJ1-2; the D is unclear. The CDR3 is 14 residues long. Germline V gene data show CDR1 as SGDLS and CDR2 as YYNGEE. The V gene lost 4 bases and the J gene lost 2 bases, with 12 bases spanning the gap.

The V gene is TRBV9, the J gene TRBJ1-1; TRBD1 agrees at 12 bases. The junction had 2 bases not matched to a gene; V was cut back by 4 bases and J by 1 base. Germline V gene sequence: CDR1 SGDLS, CDR2 YYNGEE. The CDR3 is 15 amino acids. CDR3 in DNA: TGTGCCAGCAGCTCGGGACAGGGGGCGAACACTGAAGCTTTCTTT. Residues: CASSSGQGANTEAFF.

The gene calls are TRBV29-1 and TRBJ1-4; no firm D call. The CDR3 loop spans 11 amino acids. V shed 7 bases and J shed 3 bases, with 6 bases lying between them. CDR1 SQVTM and CDR2 ANQGSEA come from the germline V gene. The CDR3 here is CSGTANEKLFF. Written as DNA, the CDR3 is TGCAGCGGAACAGCTAATGAAAAACTGTTTTTT.

The gene calls are TRBV7-2 and TRBJ2-1, with a tentative D call TRBD1 (5 bases). The CDR3 is made up of 13 amino acids. Deletions cut 7 bases from V and 9 bases from J, with 16 bases between. Germline CDR1 and CDR2: SGHTA and FQGNSA. CDR3 protein: CASKRGEQGEQFF. In nucleotides, the CDR3 is TGTGCCAGCAAAAGAGGAGAGCAGGGTGAGCAGTTCTTC.

This clone appeared a few times. The genes are TRBV5-1 and TRBJ2-7, with a possible D match to TRBD1 (5 bases). Germline V gene sequence: CDR1 SGHRS, CDR2 YFSETQ. The ends were cut back, 0 bases at V and 4 bases at J, with 23 bases in the middle. The CDR3 extends over 18 amino acids. The CDR3 here is CASSLGPSSKDTPYEQYF. The CDR3 bases are TGCGCCAGCAGCTTGGGGCCCAGTTCGAAGGACACCCCGTACGAGCAGTACTTC.

The chain uses TRBV9 and TRBJ1-2; tentative D call: TRBD1 (6 bases). The germline gives CDR1 SGDLS, CDR2 YYNGEE. V gave up 3 bases and J gave up 10 bases, with 13 bases separating them. This CDR3 has 12 residues. CDR3 DNA sequence: TGTGCCAGCAGCGCAGGGGAAAGACCCTACACCTTC. Translation gives CASSAGERPYTF.

The CDR3 loop reads CASSPDRSNYGYTF. The CDR3 coding sequence is TGTGCCAGCAGCCCGGACAGATCTAACTATGGCTACACCTTC. The genes are TRBV7-2 and TRBJ1-2; possible D gene TRBD1, 6 bases. The germline V gene has CDR1 SGHTA and CDR2 FQGNSA. Trimming left V 5 bases short and J 0 bases short, with 10 bases between. This CDR3 is built from 14 residues.

The chain uses TRBV18 and TRBJ1-5, with D possibly matching TRBD1 (6 bases). V dropped 0 bases and J dropped 3 bases, with 15 bases sitting between them. From germline, CDR1 is KGHSH and CDR2 LQKENI. This CDR3 is built from 17 residues. CDR3 nucleotide sequence: TGTGCCAGCTCACCACCGGGCTCAGGGGACCTCAATCAGCCCCAGCATTTT. Translated: CASSPPGSGDLNQPQHF.

This sequence joins TRBV29-1 and TRBJ2-3; 9 bases fit TRBD1. Trimming removed 4 bases from V and 4 bases from J; junction bases left unmatched: 18. Germline V gene sequence: CDR1 SQVTM, CDR2 ANQGSEA. The CDR3 runs to 18 residues. The CDR3 region has the DNA TGCAGCGTTGGAGTTTGGGACAGGGTAGCGGTCTTGGCAGATACGCAGTATTTT. It translates to CSVGVWDRVAVLADTQYF.

This clone was counted a few times. The chain is built from TRBV5-1 and TRBJ1-6; possibly TRBD1 for D (6 bases). Trimming pared 0 bases from V and 14 bases from J, leaving 21 bases between. CDR1 is SGHRS, CDR2 YFSETQ, per germline. CDR3 size: 16 residues. The CDR3 region is CASSLGPTGLQESLHF. The CDR3 DNA reads as TGCGCCAGCAGCTTGGGCCCCACAGGGCTCCAGGAGTCCCTCCACTTT.

This chain links TRBV21-1 with TRBJ1-6; TRBD1 was called by the table and not checked on the DNA. TRBV21-1 is labeled a pseudogene. CDR3 length equals 17 residues. The chain's CDR3 is CASSKSFRGQDNSPLHF. CDR3 in DNA: TGTGCCAGCAGCAAATCATTTAGGGGACAAGATAATTCACCCCTCCACTTT.

The chain joins TRBV30 to TRBJ1-1; D is unclear. Germline V CDR1 and CDR2: GTSNPN, SVGIG (reference sequence). This CDR3 comprises 12 residues. Trimming left V 2 bases short and J 5 bases short, with 9 bases between. The CDR3 sequence is CAWSPGGTEAFF. The CDR3 DNA reads as TGTGCCTGGAGTCCAGGAGGGACTGAAGCTTTCTTT.

This clone has a handful of counts. The CDR3 here is CASSYMGQNTGELFF. The CDR3 bases are TGTGCCAGCAGTTACATGGGACAGAACACCGGGGAGCTGTTTTTT. The chain links TRBV6-5 to TRBJ2-2; D is perhaps TRBD1 (6 bases). Looked up from germline, CDR1 is MNHEY and CDR2 is SVGAGI. Trimming cost V 2 bases and J 1 base, with 8 bases left between them. This CDR3 comprises 15 residues.

This clone was seen a handful of times. V gene TRBV14 combines with J gene TRBJ1-4; D is uncertain. The CDR3 spans 15 residues. The V and J ends lost 1 base and 5 bases respectively, with 11 bases between them. Germline CDR1 is SGHDN and CDR2 is FVKESK. The CDR3 spells CASSQGDTPNEKLFF. The DNA of the CDR3 is TGTGCCAGCAGCCAAGGCGACACTCCGAATGAAAAACTGTTTTTT.

V and J are TRBV7-9 and TRBJ1-2, with 9 bases fitting TRBD1. Germline V CDR1 and CDR2: SEHNR, FQNEAQ (reference sequence). This CDR3 has 14 residues. The ends lost 4 bases at V and 6 bases at J; junction bases unmatched: 6. CDR3 nucleotides: TGTGCCAGCAGCTCTAAAAGGACAGGGGATGGCTACACCTTC. Protein sequence: CASSSKRTGDGYTF.

The CDR3 nucleotides are TGTGCCAGCAGCTTAAGAGGTGACAGGGGCCAGACCCAGTACTTC. Encoded protein: CASSLRGDRGQTQYF. This sequence joins TRBV5-5 and TRBJ2-5; 8 nucleotides agree with TRBD1. CDR1 and CDR2 (germline): SGHKS, YYEKEE (reference sequence). The CDR3 consists of 15 residues. J was trimmed by 6 bases and V by 2 bases; bases with no gene match: 9.

This clone was seen a handful of times. This chain joins TRBV5-5 and TRBJ1-4; no clear D gene. V dropped 0 bases and J dropped 0 bases, with 6 bases sitting between them. The CDR3 length is 15 residues. Germline CDR1 SGHKS, CDR2 YYEKEE (reference sequence). The CDR3 protein is CASSLGTATNEKLFF. For the CDR3, the DNA is TGTGCCAGCAGCTTGGGGACTGCAACTAATGAAAAACTGTTTTTT.

The chain carries TRBV19 and TRBJ2-4; D call uncertain. CDR1 and CDR2 from the germline V gene are LNHDA and SQIVND (reference sequence). The CDR3 consists of 17 residues. V was shortened by 0 bases and J by 0 bases, with 12 bases between the two germline ends. The CDR3 protein is CASSIDEQPLAKNIQYF. As DNA, the CDR3 is TGTGCCAGTAGTATAGATGAACAGCCTCTAGCCAAAAACATTCAGTACTTC.

This chain uses TRBV4-1 with TRBJ2-3, with 8 nucleotides matching TRBD1. Germline trimming cut 4 bases from V and 5 bases from J; bases unmatched to any gene: 8. Per germline, CDR1 MGHRA and CDR2 YSYEKL. This CDR3 has 15 residues. Here the CDR3 reads CASSLSQGAGDTQYF. The CDR3 nucleotides read TGCGCCAGCAGCCTATCTCAGGGGGCAGGAGATACGCAGTATTTT.

In this sample, this clone turned up once. The V and J genes are TRBV12-5 and TRBJ2-3; 9 nucleotides align to TRBD1. The V gene's germline CDR1 is LGHNT and CDR2 FRNRAP. The CDR3 runs to 15 residues. The junction had 8 bases not matched to a gene; V was cut back by 4 bases and J by 6 bases. This chain's CDR3 is CASGSQDRGGDTQYF. CDR3 nucleotide sequence: TGTGCTAGTGGTTCCCAGGACAGGGGCGGGGATACGCAGTATTTT. Looking up the rest from reference TRBV12-5 and TRBJ2-3 gives the full variable domain: DARVTQTPRHKVTEMGQEVTMRCQPILGHNTVFWYRQTMMQGLELLAYFRNRAPLDDSGMPKDRFSAEMPDATLATLKIQPSEPRDSAVYFCASGSQDRGGDTQYFGPGTRLTVL.

V usage is TRBV5-6 and J usage is TRBJ2-4; 7 positions match TRBD1. The CDR3 length is 15 residues. Germline V CDR1 and CDR2: SGHDT, YYEEEE. Trimming removed 4 bases from V and 0 bases from J; junction bases left unmatched: 4. The CDR3 region is CASSNTGAAKNIQYF. The CDR3 DNA follows: TGTGCCAGCAGCAACACAGGGGCAGCCAAAAACATTCAGTACTTC.

V usage is TRBV29-1 and J usage is TRBJ1-1; D call uncertain. Trimming stripped 6 bases from V and 6 bases from J, with 14 bases between. CDR1 SQVTM and CDR2 ANQGSEA come from the germline V gene. This CDR3 is built from 12 residues. The CDR3: CSVRLGGSEAFF. The CDR3 DNA reads as TGCAGCGTGAGATTGGGAGGTTCTGAAGCTTTCTTT. Looking up the rest from reference TRBV29-1 and TRBJ1-1 gives the full variable domain: SAVISQKPSRDICQRGTSLTIQCQVDSQVTMMFWYRQQPGQSLTLIATANQGSEATYESGFVIDKFPISRPNLTFSTLTVSNMSPEDSSIYLCSVRLGGSEAFFGQGTRLTVV.

V gene TRBV15 combines with J gene TRBJ1-1; D is unresolved. Per the germline V gene, CDR1 is LNHNV and CDR2 is YYDKDF (reference sequence). Trimming removed 1 base from V and 1 base from J, with 7 bases in between. The CDR3 runs 14 residues. The CDR3 region has the DNA TGTGCCACCAGCAGAGGCCGGCAGAACACTGAAGCTTTCTTT. Translated, it gives CATSRGRQNTEAFF.

The chain carries TRBV5-6 and TRBJ1-3; D not certain. CDR3 length: 14 residues. In germline, CDR1 is SGHDT, CDR2 YYEEEE. With 4 bases removed from V and 0 bases from J, the gap between germline ends came to 8 bases. The CDR3 bases are TGTGCCAGCAGCACGGTGGGCTCTGGAAACACCATATATTTT. Protein sequence: CASSTVGSGNTIYF.

The gene calls are TRBV7-9 and TRBJ1-2; 7 bases line up with TRBD1. Trimming took 0 bases from V and 4 from J; bases not matched to a gene: 5. The length of the CDR3 is 15 residues. Germline loops: CDR1 SEHNR, CDR2 FQNEAQ (reference sequence). CDR3: CASSLAATGSYGYTF. In DNA form, the CDR3 reads TGTGCCAGCAGCTTAGCTGCGACAGGGAGCTATGGCTACACCTTC.

This clone came up a few times. The genes are TRBV5-1 and TRBJ2-1, with D unclear. The germline V and J ends were trimmed by 8 bases and 4 bases, with 13 bases remaining between them. Germline CDR1 and CDR2: SGHRS and YFSETQ. This CDR3 comprises 13 residues. The CDR3 loop is CASRLTGYNEQFF. CDR3 bases: TGCGCCAGTAGATTGACTGGATACAATGAGCAGTTCTTC.

The V call is TRBV20-1, the J call TRBJ1-1; D gene unclear. CDR3 length: 11 residues. Trimming took off 2 bases at V and 11 bases at J, with 12 bases between the two ends. Germline V gives CDR1 DFQATT, CDR2 SNEGSKA (reference sequence). CDR3 loop: CSARKAPGAFF. CDR3 sequence (DNA): TGCAGTGCTAGAAAAGCCCCGGGGGCTTTCTTT.

J is TRBJ1-4 and V is TRBV19; 7 bases match TRBD1. V lost 4 bases and J lost 7; bases outside the gene matches: 6. This CDR3 region has 14 residues. The V gene's germline CDR1 is LNHDA and CDR2 SQIVND (reference sequence). CDR3 DNA sequence: TGTGCCAGTAGTACAACAGGGGTATCTGAAAAACTGTTTTTT. Protein product: CASSTTGVSEKLFF.

The chain employs TRBV7-7 and TRBJ1-2; TRBD1 might be the D (6 bases). The CDR3 totals 13 residues. Trimming shortened V by 2 bases and J by 4 bases, and 8 bases separated the two germline ends. Germline assignment: CDR1 SSHAT and CDR2 FNYEAQ (reference sequence). The chain's CDR3 is CASSLWTAYGYTF. For the CDR3, the DNA is TGTGCCAGCAGCTTATGGACAGCCTATGGCTACACCTTC.